The 29 T cell receptor beta chains below were found in one sample sequenced in a study of esophageal squamous cell carcinoma under preoperative chemotherapy. TCRdb re-derived calls from the PCR reads in MiXCR, one entry per CDR3 protein. The sample lists roughly 9,300 distinct CDR3 sequences; over 40% were seen once. Time point described: after preoperative PTX-NDP chemotherapy. This specimen was acquired from a patient given preoperative chemotherapy. These receptors were obtained from a human donor with esophageal squamous cell carcinoma. The donor label of this sample is uncertain.

The chain combines TRBV6-1 with TRBJ2-1; D call uncertain. The length of the CDR3 is 13 residues. Germline CDR1 and CDR2: MNHNS and SASEGT. The V end was cut by 5 bases, the J end by 5 bases, with 10 bases between. The CDR3 sequence: CASSPRLNNEQFF. The CDR3, as DNA: TGTGCCAGCAGTCCCCGACTCAACAATGAGCAGTTCTTC.

With respect to this clonotype: An end of the junction does not agree with germline; a read error may underlie this. CDR3 region: CARGLGAGGRETQYF. In DNA, the CDR3 is TGTGCCAGGGGGTTGGGGGCGGGAGGCCGAGAGACGCAGTATTTC. This chain connects TRBV5-4 to TRBJ2-3, with 8 bases matching TRBD2. CDR1 is SGHNT and CDR2 is YYREEE in the germline V gene (reference sequence). The CDR3 consists of 15 residues. The whole variable domain, filled in from reference TRBV5-4 and TRBJ2-3, reads ETGVTQSPTHLIKTRGQQVTLRCSSQSGHNTVSWYQQALGQGPQFIFQYYREEENGRGNFPPRFSGLQFPNYSSELNVNALELDDSALYLCARGLGAGGRETQYFGPGTRLTVL.

This clonotype was detected ten times or more. The chain uses TRBV11-3 and TRBJ1-1, with TRBD1 as a possible D gene (6 bases). V lost 6 bases to trimming and J lost 1 base, with 12 bases between them. CDR3 size: 14 residues. Germline loops: CDR1 SGHNT, CDR2 YENEEA. DNA for the CDR3: TGTGCCAGCAGTATAGGGGGGCCGAACACTGAAGCTTTCTTT. It translates to CASSIGGPNTEAFF.

The CDR3 spells CALQGEGGGGAQETQYF. CDR3 DNA: TGTGCCTTACAGGGGGAGGGAGGAGGCGGAGCCCAAGAGACCCAGTACTTC. The chain uses TRBV7-3 and TRBJ2-1; possibly TRBD1 for D (8 bases). The closer fit of TRBJ2-5 to the DNA end suggests the J call may be wrong. Germline values: CDR1 SGHTA, CDR2 FQGTGA. The CDR3 has 17 residues.

This clonotype was counted between two and nine times. CDR3 nucleotide sequence: TGTGCCAGCAGTGAAAGGGCCAGTGGGACCGGGGAGCTGTTTTTT. This gives the protein CASSERASGTGELFF. V and J are TRBV6-1 and TRBJ2-2, with D unclear. V was pared by 2 bases and J by 5 bases, with 12 bases between. The CDR3 is 15 amino acids. CDR1 MNHNS and CDR2 SASEGT come from the germline V gene.

This clonotype came up a few times. V and J are TRBV6-1 and TRBJ2-1, with 7 bases matching TRBD1. The end of the DNA fits TRBJ2-7 better, so the J call may be wrong. The CDR3 is 12 amino acids. CDR1 and CDR2 (germline): MNHNS, SASEGT. The CDR3 sequence: CASMGQNYEQYF. In nucleotides, the CDR3 is TGTGCCAGCATGGGACAGAACTACGAGCAGTACTTC.

This clonotype was observed a single time. The rearrangement uses TRBV6-1 and TRBJ2-1; weak D call: TRBD2 (6 bases). V dropped 5 bases and J dropped 13 bases, with 30 bases sitting between them. This CDR3 region has 17 residues. Germline CDR1 MNHNS, CDR2 SASEGT. The CDR3 loop reads CASSLDGGALSQETQFF. The CDR3 DNA is TGTGCCAGCAGTCTGGATGGAGGGGCCCTCTCCCAAGAGACCCAGTTCTTC.

The genes are TRBV6-1 and TRBJ2-5, with 7 bases that match TRBD2. Germline V gene sequence: CDR1 MNHNS, CDR2 SASEGT. V lost 7 bases to trimming and J lost 11 bases; unmatched junction nucleotides: 7. The length of the CDR3 is 11 residues. This chain's CDR3 is CASTSAGEQYF. Here the CDR3 DNA reads TGTGCCAGCACCTCGGCGGGGGAGCAGTACTTC.

The chain couples TRBV7-2 to TRBJ1-1, with TRBD1 matching 9 bases. This CDR3 is 16 amino acids long. Trimming cost V 5 bases and J 5 bases; bases outside gene matches: 12. Germline lookup yields CDR1 SGHTA and CDR2 FQGNSA. The CDR3 spells CASSPQPGQGRTEAFF. The CDR3 coding sequence is TGTGCCAGCAGCCCCCAACCCGGACAGGGGCGAACTGAAGCTTTCTTT.

This clonotype was counted at least ten times. This chain connects TRBV3-1 to TRBJ2-1, with TRBD2 matching 13 bases. The V gene end was trimmed by 5 bases and the J gene end by 5 bases; junction bases not matched to a gene: 6. Germline values: CDR1 LGHDT, CDR2 YNNKEL (reference sequence). This CDR3 is 16 amino acids long. The CDR3 sequence: CASSATSGGGHNEQFF. The CDR3 DNA follows: TGTGCCAGCAGCGCTACTAGCGGGGGGGGACACAATGAGCAGTTCTTC.

Many counts were recorded for this clonotype. A much larger clone differs by one base, so this may be a read error. The chain has TRBV5-4 and TRBJ2-1; D ambiguous. V lost 2 bases to trimming and J lost 10 bases, with 16 bases between them. Germline V lookup: CDR1 SGHNT, CDR2 YYREEE (reference sequence). The CDR3 loop spans 14 amino acids. The CDR3 is CASSFEAAGYEQFF. CDR3 sequence (DNA): TGTGCCAGCAGCTTCGAGGCTGCTGGCTACGAGCAGTTCTTC.

This chain connects TRBV7-8 to TRBJ2-5, with 9 bases identical to TRBD2. Germline lookup yields CDR1 SGHVS and CDR2 FQNEAQ. This CDR3 has 14 amino acids. The CDR3 reads CAGRGGGDQDTQYF. For the CDR3, the DNA is TGTGCGGGGCGCGGGGGGGGTGACCAAGACACTCAGTACTTC. The whole variable domain, remainder taken from reference TRBV7-8 and TRBJ2-5, is GAGVSQSPRYKVAKRGQDVALRCDPISGHVSLFWYQQALGQGPEFLTYFQNEAQLDKSGLPSDRFFAERPEGSVSTLKIQRTQQEDSAVYLCAGRGGGDQDTQYFGPGTRLLVL.

This clonotype was observed a handful of times. The V call is TRBV9, the J call TRBJ2-5; 12 bases match TRBD2. Germline CDR1 SGDLS, CDR2 YYNGEE. This CDR3 contains 15 residues. Germline trimming cut 0 bases from V and 11 bases from J; bases unmatched to any gene: 8. This CDR3 reads CASSVGLAGAYEQYF. CDR3 sequence (DNA): TGTGCCAGCAGCGTAGGACTAGCGGGAGCCTATGAGCAGTACTTC.

CDR3 sequence: CASGGGGRGGADTQYF. The CDR3 nucleotides read TGTGCCAGCGGGGGGGGAGGGCGGGGGGGTGCAGATACGCAGTATTTT. The V gene is TRBV6-1, the J gene TRBJ2-3; 9 positions match TRBD2. V was clipped by 8 bases and J by 4 bases; unmatched bases: 13. Germline lookup yields CDR1 MNHNS and CDR2 SASEGT. The CDR3 sequence is 16 residues long.

This clonotype came up many times. The chain uses TRBV12-3 or TRBV12-4 and TRBJ2-7; maybe TRBD2 (5 bases). This CDR3 has 9 amino acids. Trimming removed 11 bases at V and 5 bases at J, with 7 bases between. The CDR3 nucleotides are TGTGCCTCCGGGGACGAGCAGTACTTC. As protein: CASGDEQYF.

With respect to this clonotype: At one end, the junction sequence differs from germline, possibly due to a read error. The chain couples TRBV10-1 to TRBJ2-1, with a tentative D call TRBD2 (5 bases). Germline CDR1 is WNHNN and CDR2 is SYGVQD (reference sequence). The CDR3 contains 12 residues. As DNA, the CDR3 is TGCGCGAGCTGTGCGACGGATGGGGAGCAGTTTTTT. It encodes CASCATDGEQFF.

The table lists this clonotype with a few counts. A much larger clone lies a single base off, so this may be a read error. The chain is built from TRBV5-5 and TRBJ2-1; the match to TRBD1 covers 7 bases. In germline, CDR1 is SGHKS, CDR2 YYEKEE (reference sequence). V gave up 3 bases and J gave up 10 bases; unmatched junction bases: 13. There are 15 residues in the CDR3. The CDR3 coding sequence is TGTGCCAGCAGCTGGGGGACAGTGGCCTCCTACGAGCAGTTCTTC. Translated: CASSWGTVASYEQFF.

V gene TRBV6-1 combines with J gene TRBJ2-3; 12 bases map to TRBD2. The J segment lost 2 bases and the V segment lost 4 bases, leaving 1 base of the junction unmatched. The CDR3 runs 15 residues. Germline V gene sequence: CDR1 MNHNS, CDR2 SASEGT. The CDR3 nucleotides read TGTGCCAGCAGTGGACTAGCGGGAGCCACAGATACGCAGTATTTT. The encoded protein is CASSGLAGATDTQYF.

The genes are TRBV7-2 and TRBJ2-4; TRBD1 is a possible D gene (5 bases). CDR3 size: 14 residues. CDR1 is SGHTA, CDR2 FQGNSA, per germline. CDR3 region: CASLSDGTGDIQYF. CDR3 bases: TGTGCGAGCCTCTCGGACGGTACAGGAGACATTCAGTACTTC.

This chain uses TRBV6-1 with TRBJ2-2, with D maybe TRBD2 (7 bases). Germline V gene sequence: CDR1 MNHNS, CDR2 SASEGT. The CDR3 loop spans 20 amino acids. Trimming stripped 4 bases from V and 1 base from J, with 25 bases between. The chain's CDR3 is CASSAATRLRGGRNTGELFF. The CDR3 bases are TGTGCCAGCAGTGCCGCCACGAGACTAAGGGGGGGCCGGAACACCGGGGAGCTGTTTTTT.

The chain recombines TRBV11-3 with TRBJ2-3; D might be TRBD1 or TRBD2, each matching 5 bases. With the DNA end fitting TRBJ2-7 better, the J assignment may be wrong. There are 17 residues in the CDR3. Germline CDR1 SGHNT, CDR2 YENEEA. CDR3 amino acids: CASSLGFGAGDTDTQYF. The DNA for the CDR3 is TGTGCCAGCAGCTTGGGATTTGGGGCGGGCGACACAGATACGCAGTACTTC.

The chain carries TRBV6-1 and TRBJ2-6; possible D gene TRBD1, 6 bases. The CDR3 totals 16 residues. Per the germline V gene, CDR1 is MNHNS and CDR2 is SASEGT. V was pared by 0 bases and J by 0 bases, with 6 bases between. The CDR3: CASSEADSSGANVLTF. Here the CDR3 DNA reads TGTGCCAGCAGTGAAGCGGACAGCTCTGGGGCCAACGTCCTGACTTTC.

At least ten counts were recorded for this clonotype. This sequence joins TRBV7-2 and TRBJ2-1, with 10 bases aligning to TRBD1. The J call is in doubt because the DNA end fits TRBJ2-7 better. CDR3 length: 16 residues. Germline CDR1 is SGHTA and CDR2 is FQGNSA. CDR3 DNA: TGTGCCAGCAGCTTAGTCGTTGGACAGGGGGCCTACGAGCAGTACTTC. Translation gives CASSLVVGQGAYEQYF.

This clonotype is medium-sized by share. In DNA form, the CDR3 reads TGTGCCAGCAGCCCCCTATCTGGCAGCGAGCAGTACTTC. Translating gives CASSPLSGSEQYF. The V call is TRBV7-7, the J call TRBJ2-5; D ambiguous. The end of the DNA is better explained by TRBJ2-7, so the J call may be wrong. Germline V gives CDR1 SSHAT, CDR2 FNYEAQ (reference sequence). The CDR3 runs 13 residues.

The chain links TRBV7-2 to TRBJ2-1, with D uncertain. Trimming cost V 3 bases and J 9 bases, with 9 bases left between them. CDR3 length equals 12 residues. Per the germline V gene, CDR1 is SGHTA and CDR2 is FQGNSA. In nucleotides, the CDR3 is TGTGCCAGCAGCTTTCGCGAAGGTGAGCAGTTCTTC. Protein: CASSFREGEQFF.

This clonotype was detected many times. The chain combines TRBV7-2 with TRBJ2-5; no clear D. V was pared by 5 bases and J by 5 bases, with 18 bases between. Germline loops: CDR1 SGHTA, CDR2 FQGNSA. The CDR3 spans 15 residues. CDR3 coding DNA: TGTGCCAGCAGCCCCCCCCCCGGCAGACTGGAGACCCAGTACTTC. Its protein is CASSPPPGRLETQYF.

The V gene is TRBV6-5, the J gene TRBJ1-2; 8 nucleotides line up with TRBD1. The CDR3 runs to 20 residues. V dropped 0 bases and J dropped 4; count of bases not matched to a gene: 19. The germline V gene has CDR1 MNHEY and CDR2 SVGAGI. CDR3 protein: CASSYSPATGEGIWSYGYTF. For the CDR3, the DNA is TGTGCCAGCAGTTACTCGCCCGCGACAGGGGAAGGAATTTGGAGCTATGGCTACACCTTC.

This clonotype was counted ten times or more. The chain combines TRBV10-1 with TRBJ2-2; 8 bases line up with TRBD2. The trim removed 6 bases at V and 5 bases at J, leaving 2 bases unmatched. The CDR3 has 13 residues. The germline V gene has CDR1 WNHNN and CDR2 SYGVQD (reference sequence). This chain's CDR3 is CASSGRVTGELFF. The CDR3 DNA sequence: TGCGCCAGCAGCGGGAGGGTTACCGGGGAGCTGTTTTTT.

J is TRBJ2-1 and V is TRBV12-3 or TRBV12-4; D unclear. The ends were cut back, 7 bases at V and 1 base at J, with 17 bases in the middle. This CDR3 comprises 16 residues. As DNA, the CDR3 is TGTGCCAGCACCCTGCTGGGCAGTTCTTCCTACAATGAGCAGTTCTTC. This encodes CASTLLGSSSYNEQFF.